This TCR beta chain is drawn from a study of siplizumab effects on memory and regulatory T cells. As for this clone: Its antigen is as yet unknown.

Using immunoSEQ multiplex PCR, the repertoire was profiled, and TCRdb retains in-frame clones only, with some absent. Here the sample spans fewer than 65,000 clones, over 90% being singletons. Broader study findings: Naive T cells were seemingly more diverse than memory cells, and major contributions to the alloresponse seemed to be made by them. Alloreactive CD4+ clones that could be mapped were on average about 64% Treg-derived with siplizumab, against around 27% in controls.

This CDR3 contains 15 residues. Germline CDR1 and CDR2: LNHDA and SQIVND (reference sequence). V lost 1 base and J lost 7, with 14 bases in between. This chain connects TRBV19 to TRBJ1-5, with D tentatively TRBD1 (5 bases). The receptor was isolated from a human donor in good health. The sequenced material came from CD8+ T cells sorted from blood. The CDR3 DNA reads TGTGCCAGTAGTATAGGTCCAGGGTGGCGGCAGCCCCAGCATTTT. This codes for CASSIGPGWRQPQHF. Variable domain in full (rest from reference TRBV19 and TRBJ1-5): DGGITQSPKYLFRKEGQNVTLSCEQNLNHDAMYWYRQDPGQGLRLIYYSQIVNDFQKGDIAEGYSVSREKKESFPLTVTSAQKNPTAFYLCASSIGPGWRQPQHFGDGTRLSIL.